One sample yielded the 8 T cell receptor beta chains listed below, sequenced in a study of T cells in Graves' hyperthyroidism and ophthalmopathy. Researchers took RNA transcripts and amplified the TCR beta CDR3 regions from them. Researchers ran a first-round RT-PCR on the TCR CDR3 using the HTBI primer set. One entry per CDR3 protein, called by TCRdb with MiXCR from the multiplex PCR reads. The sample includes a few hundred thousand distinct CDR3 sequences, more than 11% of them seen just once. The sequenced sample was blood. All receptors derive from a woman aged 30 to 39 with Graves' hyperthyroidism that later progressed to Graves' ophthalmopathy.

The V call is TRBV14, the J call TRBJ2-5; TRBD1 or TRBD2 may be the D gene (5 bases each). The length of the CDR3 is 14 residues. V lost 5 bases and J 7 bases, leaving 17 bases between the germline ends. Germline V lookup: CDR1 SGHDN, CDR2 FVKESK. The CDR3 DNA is TGTGCCAGCAGCTTTTGGGACGCCCGAGGGACCCAGTACTTC. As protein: CASSFWDARGTQYF.

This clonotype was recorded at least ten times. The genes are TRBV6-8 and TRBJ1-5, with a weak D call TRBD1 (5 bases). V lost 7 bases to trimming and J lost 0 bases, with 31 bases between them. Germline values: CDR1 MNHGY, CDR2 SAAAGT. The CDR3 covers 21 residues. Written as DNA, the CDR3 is TGTGCCAGCACCACGTATTCACGACAGCCAAGGGTTGACTCTAGCAATCAGCCCCAGCATTTT. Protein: CASTTYSRQPRVDSSNQPQHF.

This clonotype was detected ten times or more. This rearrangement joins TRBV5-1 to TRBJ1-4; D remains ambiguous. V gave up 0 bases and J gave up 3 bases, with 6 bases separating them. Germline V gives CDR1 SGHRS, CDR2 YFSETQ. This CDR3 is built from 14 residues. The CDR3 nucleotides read TGCGCCAGCAGCTTGGCCTCCTCTAATGAAAAACTGTTTTTT. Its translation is CASSLASSNEKLFF.

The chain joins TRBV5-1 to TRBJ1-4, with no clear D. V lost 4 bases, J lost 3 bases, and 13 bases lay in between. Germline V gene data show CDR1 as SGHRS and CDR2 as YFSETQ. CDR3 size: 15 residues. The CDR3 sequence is CASSLREGSNEKLFF. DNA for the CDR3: TGCGCCAGCAGCCTAAGGGAGGGATCTAATGAAAAACTGTTTTTT. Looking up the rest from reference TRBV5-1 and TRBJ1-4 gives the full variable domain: KAGVTQTPRYLIKTRGQQVTLSCSPISGHRSVSWYQQTPGQGLQFLFEYFSETQRNKGNFPGRFSGRQFSNSRSEMNVSTLELGDSALYLCASSLREGSNEKLFFGSGTQLSVL.

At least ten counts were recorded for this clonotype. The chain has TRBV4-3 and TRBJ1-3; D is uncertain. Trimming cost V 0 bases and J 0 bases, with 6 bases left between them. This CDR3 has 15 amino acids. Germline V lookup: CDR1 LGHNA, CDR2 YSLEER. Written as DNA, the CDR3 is TGCGCCAGCAGCCAAGAGAAGCACTCTGGAAACACCATATATTTT. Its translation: CASSQEKHSGNTIYF.

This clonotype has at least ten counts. This CDR3 is CSVEGNVLNTEAFF. The CDR3 region has the DNA TGCAGCGTTGAGGGGAACGTTCTGAACACTGAAGCTTTCTTT. The chain carries TRBV29-1 and TRBJ1-1; D is unclear. Germline CDR1 SQVTM, CDR2 ANQGSEA. V lost 3 bases and J lost 0, with 11 bases in between. The CDR3 runs 14 residues. The full variable domain, in which reference TRBV29-1 and TRBJ1-1 provide the parts outside the CDR3, is SAVISQKPSRDICQRGTSLTIQCQVDSQVTMMFWYRQQPGQSLTLIATANQGSEATYESGFVIDKFPISRPNLTFSTLTVSNMSPEDSSIYLCSVEGNVLNTEAFFGQGTRLTVV.

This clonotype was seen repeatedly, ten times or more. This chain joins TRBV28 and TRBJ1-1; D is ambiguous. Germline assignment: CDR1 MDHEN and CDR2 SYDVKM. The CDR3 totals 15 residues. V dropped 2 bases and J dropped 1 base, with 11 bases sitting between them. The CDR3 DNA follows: TGTGCCAGCAGTTTACCCAGACGGGAGAACACTGAAGCTTTCTTT. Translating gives CASSLPRRENTEAFF.

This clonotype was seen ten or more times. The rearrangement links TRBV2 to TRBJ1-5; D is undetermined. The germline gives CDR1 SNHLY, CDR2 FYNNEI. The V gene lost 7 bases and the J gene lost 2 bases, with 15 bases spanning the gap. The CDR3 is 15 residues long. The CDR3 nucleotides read TGTGCCAGCAAGGCTGAGGACGGTCGCAATCAGCCCCAGCATTTT. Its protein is CASKAEDGRNQPQHF. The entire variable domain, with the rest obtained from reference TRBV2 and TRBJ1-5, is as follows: EPEVTQTPSHQVTQMGQEVILRCVPISNHLYFYWYRQILGQKVEFLVSFYNNEISEKSEIFDDQFSVERPDGSNFTLKIRSTKLEDSAMYFCASKAEDGRNQPQHFGDGTRLSIL.